Following are 24 T cell receptor beta chains from one sample sequenced in a study of cytomegalovirus exposure and HLA in healthy donors. Primers: 60 Vbeta forward and 13 Jbeta reverse. The assay was immunoSEQ multiplex PCR, and TCRdb's table has in-frame clones only and misses some. The table records about 140,000 clones, about 74% of them present only once. Sequencing input: PBMCs. Receptor source: a woman between 45 and 60 years old in good health and CMV-seronegative.

This clone was seen a few times. The V and J genes are TRBV2 and TRBJ1-4, with no clear D. Trimming pared 8 bases from V and 7 bases from J, leaving 11 bases between. The CDR3 extends over 12 amino acids. From germline, CDR1 is SNHLY and CDR2 FYNNEI. The CDR3 sequence: CASAGSGEKLFF. The CDR3 DNA follows: TGTGCCAGCGCGGGGAGCGGTGAAAAACTGTTTTTT.

The chain joins TRBV7-6 to TRBJ2-2; 12 nucleotides line up with TRBD1. Germline trimming cut 5 bases from V and 5 bases from J; bases unmatched to any gene: 3. This CDR3 comprises 15 residues. Germline-derived CDR1 and CDR2 are SGHVS and FNYEAQ. CDR3 bases: TGTGCCAGCAGCGCGGGACAGGGGGCTACCGGGGAGCTGTTTTTT. Its translation is CASSAGQGATGELFF. The variable domain in full, with the rest retrieved from reference TRBV7-6 and TRBJ2-2, is GAGVSQSPRYKVTKRGQDVALRCDPISGHVSLYWYRQALGQGPEFLTYFNYEAQQDKSGLPNDRFSAERPEGSISTLTIQRTEQRDSAMYRCASSAGQGATGELFFGEGSRLTVL.

V is TRBV19 and J is TRBJ1-1; D may be TRBD1 (6 bases). V dropped 5 bases and J dropped 1 base, with 14 bases sitting between them. The CDR3 is made up of 15 amino acids. Germline V CDR1 and CDR2: LNHDA, SQIVND (reference sequence). This CDR3 is CASSSIHRENTEAFF. CDR3 nucleotides: TGTGCCAGTAGTTCGATTCACAGGGAGAACACTGAAGCTTTCTTT.

The chain recombines TRBV4-2 with TRBJ2-5; D perhaps matches TRBD2 (5 bases). This CDR3 spans 15 amino acids. V was pared by 0 bases and J by 0 bases, with 8 bases between. The V gene's germline CDR1 is LGHNA and CDR2 YNFKEQ. The chain's CDR3 is CASSQERAYQETQYF. The CDR3 nucleotides read TGTGCCAGCAGCCAAGAGCGGGCGTACCAAGAGACCCAGTACTTC.

The V and J genes are TRBV5-4 and TRBJ1-2; TRBD1 is a possible D gene (6 bases). V was clipped by 0 bases and J by 5 bases, with 11 bases between them. CDR1 and CDR2 from the germline V gene are SGHNT and YYREEE (reference sequence). The CDR3 contains 14 residues. The CDR3 DNA reads as TGTGCCAGCAGCTTGGCTGGACAGATGTATGGCTACACCTTC. Its protein product is CASSLAGQMYGYTF.

The DNA of the CDR3 is TGTGCCAGCAGCCCATCAGCGACCTGGGAGACCCAGTACTTC. Its protein product is CASSPSATWETQYF. The rearrangement uses TRBV7-3 and TRBJ2-5, with D hard to call. Per germline, CDR1 SGHTA and CDR2 FQGTGA. V dropped 5 bases and J dropped 5 bases, with 15 bases sitting between them. This CDR3 is built from 14 residues.

Here the CDR3 DNA reads TGCGCCAGCAGCCAAGATGGGAGAGGAGTGGAGACCCAGTACTTC. Translated, it gives CASSQDGRGVETQYF. V is TRBV4-1 and J is TRBJ2-5; TRBD2 might be the D (5 bases). This CDR3 spans 15 amino acids. Trimming took 0 bases from V and 5 from J, leaving 13 bases between them. Germline loops: CDR1 MGHRA, CDR2 YSYEKL.

This clone was found once. The rearrangement joins TRBV18 to TRBJ1-1, with unresolved D. Germline V gene data show CDR1 as KGHSH and CDR2 as LQKENI. The CDR3 is 16 residues long. V was cut by 3 bases and J by 2 bases, with 16 bases left in between. The CDR3 DNA reads as TGTGCCAGCTCACCTTCGCCTCGAAGAGTTAACACTGAAGCTTTCTTT. It encodes CASSPSPRRVNTEAFF.

J is TRBJ1-6 and V is TRBV5-1, with TRBD1 matching 7 bases. Trimming at V came to 0 bases and at J to 6 bases, leaving 6 bases not matched to a gene. The CDR3 has 16 amino acids. The germline CDR1 and CDR2 sequences are SGHRS and YFSETQ. The DNA of the CDR3 is TGCGCCAGCAGCTTGGGACAGGGAAGGGCTAATTCACCCCTCCACTTT. Translation gives CASSLGQGRANSPLHF.

The J gene is TRBJ1-5, the V gene TRBV28, with 9 bases lining up with TRBD1. The CDR3 is made up of 16 amino acids. Germline-derived CDR1 and CDR2 are MDHEN and SYDVKM. The J segment lost 2 bases and the V segment lost 1 base, leaving 3 bases of the junction unmatched. CDR3 in DNA: TGTGCCAGCAGTTTATTGTGGACAGGGGGCAATCAGCCCCAGCATTTT. Protein sequence: CASSLLWTGGNQPQHF.

The chain employs TRBV4-3 and TRBJ1-4; no clear D. This CDR3 is 13 amino acids long. V was shortened by 1 base and J by 8 bases, with 8 bases between the two germline ends. The germline gives CDR1 LGHNA, CDR2 YSLEER. This CDR3 is CASSQGHSEKLFF. Here the CDR3 DNA reads TGCGCCAGCAGCCAAGGACACAGCGAAAAACTGTTTTTT.

The rearrangement joins TRBV19 to TRBJ1-2, with 9 positions matching TRBD1. Trimming at V came to 6 bases and at J to 5 bases, leaving 7 bases not matched to a gene. Germline V gene lookup returns CDR1 LNHDA and CDR2 SQIVND (reference sequence). The CDR3 loop spans 14 amino acids. The CDR3 DNA is TGTGCCAGTAGCCTGTCGGGACAGGGTTATGGCTACACCTTC. Translation gives CASSLSGQGYGYTF. The full variable domain, in which reference TRBV19 and TRBJ1-2 provide the parts outside the CDR3, is DGGITQSPKYLFRKEGQNVTLSCEQNLNHDAMYWYRQDPGQGLRLIYYSQIVNDFQKGDIAEGYSVSREKKESFPLTVTSAQKNPTAFYLCASSLSGQGYGYTFGSGTRLTVV.

The chain joins TRBV28 to TRBJ2-6, with D possibly being TRBD2 (7 bases). The V end lost 0 bases, the J end lost 4 bases, and 10 bases lay between the germline ends. There are 16 residues in the CDR3. The germline V gene has CDR1 MDHEN and CDR2 SYDVKM. This chain's CDR3 is CASSLWGGQGANVLTF. The DNA for the CDR3 is TGTGCCAGCAGTTTATGGGGGGGGCAAGGGGCCAACGTCCTGACTTTC.

The J gene is TRBJ2-7, the V gene TRBV5-1; D is perhaps TRBD1 (5 bases). The V and J ends lost 0 bases and 4 bases respectively, with 5 bases between them. The germline V gene has CDR1 SGHRS and CDR2 YFSETQ. The CDR3 is 12 amino acids. The CDR3 region has the DNA TGCGCCAGCAGCTTGGACAGGTACGAGCAGTACTTC. Its protein is CASSLDRYEQYF.

This sequence joins TRBV27 and TRBJ2-5; D not certain. The CDR3 runs 13 residues. The V end was cut by 0 bases, the J end by 5 bases, with 7 bases between. Germline values: CDR1 MNHEY, CDR2 SMNVEV (reference sequence). CDR3 bases: TGTGCCAGCAGTTTATCCTTTTCCGAGACCCAGTACTTC. Residues: CASSLSFSETQYF.

In this sample, this clone turned up once. The V call is TRBV7-8, the J call TRBJ1-1; D is unclear. Trimming removed 9 bases from V and 7 bases from J, with 15 bases in between. The V gene's germline CDR1 is SGHVS and CDR2 FQNEAQ. The CDR3 contains 12 residues. As DNA, the CDR3 is TGTGCCAGTTTGGACCGGCGGGATGAAGCTTTCTTT. It is translated as CASLDRRDEAFF. The full variable domain, rest sourced from reference TRBV7-8 and TRBJ1-1, is GAGVSQSPRYKVAKRGQDVALRCDPISGHVSLFWYQQALGQGPEFLTYFQNEAQLDKSGLPSDRFFAERPEGSVSTLKIQRTQQEDSAVYLCASLDRRDEAFFGQGTRLTVV.

The chain employs TRBV25-1 and TRBJ1-2; D is possibly TRBD1 (5 bases). Germline V gene lookup returns CDR1 MGHDK and CDR2 SYGVNS. V shed 0 bases and J shed 3 bases, with 8 bases lying between them. The CDR3 totals 14 residues. The CDR3 region has the DNA TGTGCCAGCAGTGAATACGGGGGTTACTATGGCTACACCTTC. It translates to CASSEYGGYYGYTF.

This clone has just a few counts. The chain combines TRBV4-2 with TRBJ2-3, with TRBD2 matching 11 bases. Trimming removed 2 bases from V and 4 bases from J; junction bases left unmatched: 14. Germline V CDR1 and CDR2: LGHNA, YNFKEQ. CDR3 size: 19 residues. The CDR3 region has the DNA TGTGCCAGCAGCCAAAGGGGACCATCTAGCGGGGGGCCCCCAGATACGCAGTATTTT. It specifies CASSQRGPSSGGPPDTQYF.

The chain joins TRBV27 to TRBJ2-7; D is unresolved. CDR3 size: 15 residues. V lost 3 bases to trimming and J lost 1 base, with 13 bases between them. Germline V gene lookup returns CDR1 MNHEY and CDR2 SMNVEV (reference sequence). The CDR3 nucleotides read TGTGCCAGCAGTTTTAACTTATGGCGGTCCTACGAGCAGTACTTC. This codes for CASSFNLWRSYEQYF.

The genes are TRBV7-6 and TRBJ1-2, with D uncertain. Trimming removed 1 base from V and 2 bases from J, with 5 bases in between. Germline assignment: CDR1 SGHVS and CDR2 FNYEAQ. The CDR3 runs 13 residues. The CDR3 reads CASSLGGNYGYTF. DNA for the CDR3: TGTGCCAGCAGCTTAGGAGGGAACTATGGCTACACCTTC.

V usage is TRBV6-4 and J usage is TRBJ1-1; 9 nucleotides agree with TRBD1. CDR1 MRHNA and CDR2 SNTAGT come from the germline V gene. The CDR3 is 15 amino acids. V was pared by 5 bases and J by 0 bases, with 4 bases of the junction left unmatched. CDR3 amino acids: CASSYRGRMNTEAFF. CDR3 in DNA: TGTGCCAGCAGTTACAGGGGGCGGATGAACACTGAAGCTTTCTTT.

This chain connects TRBV7-2 to TRBJ2-1; a weak D match, TRBD1 (6 bases). The CDR3 is 15 residues long. V gave up 2 bases and J gave up 3 bases, with 11 bases separating them. CDR1 SGHTA and CDR2 FQGNSA come from the germline V gene. CDR3 sequence (DNA): TGTGCCAGCAGCTTAAAGGCAGGGGACTACAATGAGCAGTTCTTC. Translating it yields CASSLKAGDYNEQFF.

This clone was detected once. The J gene is TRBJ2-2, the V gene TRBV30, with D tentatively TRBD2 (7 bases). Germline V gene data show CDR1 as GTSNPN and CDR2 as SVGIG (reference sequence). CDR3 size: 15 residues. V gave up 2 bases and J gave up 2 bases, with 12 bases separating them. The CDR3 sequence is CAWSKRGGNTGELFF. CDR3 DNA: TGTGCCTGGAGTAAGAGGGGGGGTAACACCGGGGAGCTGTTTTTT.

The chain uses TRBV7-2 and TRBJ2-5; 7 bases map to TRBD1. This CDR3 is built from 14 residues. CDR1 SGHTA and CDR2 FQGNSA come from the germline V gene. V lost 7 bases, J lost 4 bases, and 9 bases stayed unmatched. The CDR3 spells CASTNRGGRETQYF. For the CDR3, the DNA is TGTGCCAGCACCAACCGAGGGGGCCGAGAGACCCAGTACTTC.